This record concerns one T cell receptor beta chain sequence. Its antigen is not yet known. No clone much larger than this one lies a single base away; base qualities are absent. TCRbeta CDR3 sequencing was performed on sorted unstimulated T cells and on proliferating T cells recovered from mixed lymphocyte reactions. Fresh whole blood from about 11 HLA-typed healthy donors was used as the source from which PBMCs were isolated. To map where alloreactive clones came from, CD4+ non-regulatory T cells in the unstimulated state were FACS-sorted. Library generation was performed with the immunoSEQ multiplex PCR assay. Each sample had 85,000 to 100,000 TCR templates assayed by the deep sequencing platform. Genomic DNA extracted from sorted T cells was used for TCRbeta CDR3 sequencing. In the source study's methods: Clonal analysis of TCRbeta CDR3 data was done in the R programming language. Alloreactive CD4+ and CD8+ clones were defined by comparing unstimulated samples with post-reaction CFSE-low samples. By matching sequences to the repertoires of sorted unstimulated Treg and non-Treg cells, each alloreactive CD4+ clone was assigned a regulatory or non-regulatory origin. TCRdb mirrors the immuneACCESS table, restricted to in-frame sequences. Some clones are absent from its copies; in checked studies, under half trace to an unresolved V gene, and the reason for the others is unknown. V and J calls and clone size are those listed in that table; D and trimming were worked out from the DNA. In this sample the table shows roughly 92,000 clones, around 94% of which occur a single time. Clones ranked in the top ten supply roughly 1.3% of the sample.

Sequences SGHDN (CDR1) and FVKESK (CDR2) are obtained from the germline V gene. The V end loses 4 bases and the J end loses 5 bases, and a stretch of 8 bases separates them. CDR3 length: 12 amino acids, cysteine to phenylalanine. Kept here is only the CDR3 DNA, which spans 36 bases and is read in frame from base 1. This sample is part of a study of siplizumab effects on memory and regulatory T cells (dated by TCRdb to between 2018 and 2020). Describing the broader study: The effect of the anti-CD2 antibody siplizumab on alloreactive T-cell subsets was examined in allogeneic mixed lymphocyte reactions constructed from human PBMCs. The paper as a whole reports these results and caveats: Siplizumab significantly lowered the cumulative frequency of alloreactive sequences that could be traced to unstimulated CD4+ memory T cells. Sequences below about 10^-5 frequency were poorly captured, so only a minor fraction of alloreactive clones could be mapped to unstimulated subsets. Whether proliferating Tregs from siplizumab cultures were suppressive was not functionally confirmed. Unstimulated naive T cells appeared to be more diverse than memory T cells, and naive cells seemed to make a substantial contribution to the alloresponse. For roughly 75-96% of proliferating CD4+ or CD8+ clones, no naive or memory phenotype could be assigned. Of the alloreactive CD4+ clones that could be mapped, the Treg-derived share averaged about 67% with siplizumab compared with 25% to 30% in control reactions.

The chain joins TRBV14 to TRBJ1-2; a tentative D match to TRBD1 spans 5 bases. The clonotype originates from a human donor in good health. Sequencing used non-Treg CD4+ T cells sorted from blood. What this sample's cell subset or site label stands for: FACS-sorted unstimulated CD4+ non-regulatory T cells. The DNA sequence follows: TGTGCCAGCAGCCCTCAGGGATATGGCTACACCTTC. The resulting protein is CASSPQGYGYTF.